Here is one T cell receptor beta chain with its context. This record comes from a study of shared clonotypes between healthy human individuals. Study as a whole: Each donor's CD8 memory used one plate, CD8 naive two, each CD4 subset three.

Germline lookup yields CDR1 LGHNA and CDR2 YNFKEQ. The CDR3 length is 13 residues. V lost 6 bases and J 12 bases, leaving 21 bases between the germline ends. Generated by immunoSEQ multiplex PCR, the TCRdb table keeps only in-frame clones and is missing some. This table holds approximately 1.5 million clones, 97% to 99% found once. CD4+ cells were split into CD45RA+ naive and CD45RA-negative memory subsets. The V and J genes are TRBV4-2 and TRBJ2-7, with D possibly TRBD2 on 5 matching bases. Sequences were obtained from naive CD4+ T cells sorted from blood. Sample subset: CD45RA+ positively selected. This TCR came from a man in his thirties or forties in good health. CDR3 coding DNA: TGTGCCAGCAGTCCAAGGAGGACTCCCCCCCGGTACTTC. Translation: CASSPRRTPPRYF.